The 29 T cell receptor beta chains listed next were all sequenced from one sample in a study of cytomegalovirus exposure and HLA in healthy donors. Generated by immunoSEQ multiplex PCR, the TCRdb table keeps only in-frame clones and is missing some. The table lists some 240,000 clones, around 87% of them singletons. Sample: PBMCs. Receptors were obtained from a woman aged 18-29 years in good health and CMV-seropositive.

The gene calls are TRBV28 and TRBJ2-7; D gene ambiguous. Trimming removed 8 bases at V and 2 bases at J, with 16 bases between. This CDR3 spans 14 amino acids. From germline, CDR1 is MDHEN and CDR2 SYDVKM. CDR3 amino acids: CASSPRRLTYEQYF. The CDR3 nucleotides are TGTGCCAGCTCCCCGAGGCGCTTAACCTACGAGCAGTACTTC.

The gene calls are TRBV4-2 and TRBJ2-7; 9 bases map to TRBD2. This CDR3 spans 15 amino acids. With V trimmed by 2 bases and J by 5 bases, 7 bases remained unmatched. Per germline, CDR1 LGHNA and CDR2 YNFKEQ. The CDR3 DNA reads TGTGCCAGCAGCCAACTCGCGGGAGGGCCCCACGAGCAGTACTTC. Its translation is CASSQLAGGPHEQYF.

The sample holds one count of this clone. The gene calls are TRBV7-6 and TRBJ1-5; tentatively, D is TRBD1 (5 bases). This CDR3 is 16 amino acids long. In germline, CDR1 is SGHVS, CDR2 FNYEAQ. V lost 0 bases and J lost 6, with 15 bases in between. Here the CDR3 reads CASSLAGGGGSQPQHF. In DNA, the CDR3 is TGTGCCAGCAGCTTAGCGGGGGGAGGAGGAAGTCAGCCCCAGCATTTT.

This chain links TRBV29-1 with TRBJ2-3; possibly TRBD1 for D (6 bases). Germline CDR1 SQVTM, CDR2 ANQGSEA. The ends were cut back, 1 base at V and 0 bases at J, with 14 bases in the middle. The CDR3 runs 16 residues. CDR3 sequence reads: CSVEGQETFSTDTQYF. For the CDR3, the DNA is TGCAGCGTTGAAGGACAGGAGACTTTTAGCACAGATACGCAGTATTTT.

V gene TRBV30 combines with J gene TRBJ1-2; TRBD1 matches 8 bases. The CDR3 totals 17 residues. The V segment lost 0 bases and the J segment 5 bases; nucleotides outside the gene matches: 14. CDR1 and CDR2 from the germline V gene are GTSNPN and SVGIG (reference sequence). CDR3 sequence reads: CAWSVWDRRLREYGYTF. CDR3 nucleotide sequence: TGTGCCTGGAGTGTATGGGACAGGAGACTTCGGGAGTATGGCTACACCTTC.

The chain uses TRBV6-1 and TRBJ1-5; a weak D match, TRBD1 (6 bases). Germline values: CDR1 MNHNS, CDR2 SASEGT. V lost 4 bases and J 2 bases, leaving 15 bases between the germline ends. The CDR3 is 16 amino acids. The CDR3 nucleotides read TGTGCCAGCAGTGTCGTTCAGGGGTTTGGCAATCAGCCCCAGCATTTT. The encoded protein is CASSVVQGFGNQPQHF.

V usage is TRBV12-5 and J usage is TRBJ1-5, with unresolved D. The ends were cut back, 4 bases at V and 2 bases at J, with 3 bases in the middle. The CDR3 runs to 12 residues. Germline values: CDR1 LGHNT, CDR2 FRNRAP. This CDR3 reads CASGSGNQPQHF. CDR3 bases: TGTGCTAGTGGTTCCGGCAATCAGCCCCAGCATTTT.

The chain has TRBV6-5 and TRBJ2-2, with a possible D match to TRBD1 (6 bases). This CDR3 has 16 residues. Germline-derived CDR1 and CDR2 are MNHEY and SVGAGI. V lost 2 bases and J lost 0, with 10 bases in between. CDR3 DNA sequence: TGTGCCAGCAGTTACCGGGACAATTCGAACACCGGGGAGCTGTTTTTT. This translates into CASSYRDNSNTGELFF.

The rearrangement links TRBV7-9 to TRBJ2-7; D is possibly TRBD1 (7 bases). The CDR3 totals 14 residues. CDR1 SEHNR and CDR2 FQNEAQ come from the germline V gene (reference sequence). The germline V and J ends were trimmed by 6 bases and 4 bases, with 16 bases remaining between them. The CDR3 sequence: CASRRDSLLYEQYF. For the CDR3, the DNA is TGTGCCAGCAGGCGGGACAGCCTACTTTACGAGCAGTACTTC.

This sequence joins TRBV6-5 and TRBJ2-5; D perhaps matches TRBD2 (6 bases). Germline lookup yields CDR1 MNHEY and CDR2 SVGAGI. The CDR3 extends over 15 amino acids. The V end lost 0 bases, the J end lost 5 bases, and 13 bases lay between the germline ends. The CDR3: CASSYSDGSTETQYF. The CDR3 bases are TGTGCCAGCAGTTACTCAGACGGGAGTACGGAGACCCAGTACTTC.

The gene calls are TRBV11-2 and TRBJ2-7, with 7 nucleotides matching TRBD2. The CDR3 runs 18 residues. Germline V lookup: CDR1 SGHAT, CDR2 FQNNGV. V lost 3 bases, J lost 4 bases, and 18 bases stayed unmatched. This CDR3 is CASSFHREAGVDFYEQYF. CDR3 nucleotides: TGTGCCAGCAGCTTTCACCGGGAGGCGGGAGTGGATTTTTACGAGCAGTACTTC.

This chain uses TRBV9 with TRBJ1-1; TRBD1 agrees at 8 bases. The CDR3 is made up of 18 amino acids. The V gene's germline CDR1 is SGDLS and CDR2 YYNGEE. The V gene end was trimmed by 3 bases and the J gene end by 4 bases; junction bases not matched to a gene: 17. This chain's CDR3 is CASSGLPGGERVGTEAFF. CDR3 bases: TGTGCCAGCAGCGGCCTACCAGGGGGCGAGCGAGTGGGCACTGAAGCTTTCTTT. Based on the CDR3 plus reference TRBV9 and TRBJ1-1, the full variable domain is DSGVTQTPKHLITATGQRVTLRCSPRSGDLSVYWYQQSLDQGLQFLIQYYNGEERAKGNILERFSAQQFPDLHSELNLSSLELGDSALYFCASSGLPGGERVGTEAFFGQGTRLTVV.

This chain joins TRBV29-1 and TRBJ1-5, with D possibly matching TRBD1 (5 bases). Per germline, CDR1 SQVTM and CDR2 ANQGSEA. The V gene lost 1 base and the J gene lost 4 bases, with 11 bases spanning the gap. The CDR3 consists of 14 residues. This CDR3 reads CSVEVGSGNQPQHF. Written as DNA, the CDR3 is TGCAGCGTTGAAGTTGGCTCAGGGAATCAGCCCCAGCATTTT.

The chain uses TRBV5-8 and TRBJ2-1; the match to TRBD2 covers 9 bases. Losses at the gene ends were 3 bases for V and 10 bases for J; bases not matched to a gene: 11. This CDR3 spans 15 amino acids. CDR1 is SGHTS and CDR2 is YDEGEE in the germline V gene. CDR3 loop: CASSSFAGGPVEQFF. The CDR3 DNA is TGTGCCAGCAGCTCCTTTGCGGGAGGGCCGGTGGAGCAGTTCTTC.

This clone was observed a single time. This chain connects TRBV4-1 to TRBJ2-3; 10 nucleotides line up with TRBD2. Germline CDR1 MGHRA, CDR2 YSYEKL. CDR3 size: 17 residues. The trim removed 0 bases at V and 5 bases at J, leaving 8 bases unmatched. The DNA of the CDR3 is TGCGCCAGCAGCCAAGATAAGCTAGCGGGAGCGGGAGATACGCAGTATTTT. It yields the protein CASSQDKLAGAGDTQYF.

J is TRBJ2-7 and V is TRBV28; TRBD2 agrees at 10 bases. Germline V gene data show CDR1 as MDHEN and CDR2 as SYDVKM. The CDR3 totals 15 residues. The junction had 9 bases not matched to a gene; V was cut back by 1 base and J by 9 bases. CDR3 DNA: TGTGCCAGCAGTTTATATACTAGCGGGGCCTCAGGGCAGTACTTC. Protein: CASSLYTSGASGQYF.

V gene TRBV28 combines with J gene TRBJ1-2; D call uncertain. The CDR3 is made up of 11 amino acids. The germline gives CDR1 MDHEN, CDR2 SYDVKM. V gave up 8 bases and J gave up 7 bases, with 11 bases separating them. CDR3 region: CASSSESGYTF. CDR3 nucleotides: TGTGCCAGCTCTAGTGAGTCTGGCTACACCTTC.

V and J are TRBV7-2 and TRBJ1-3; D uncertain. There are 11 residues in the CDR3. V dropped 5 bases and J dropped 3 bases, with 2 bases sitting between them. Germline-derived CDR1 and CDR2 are SGHTA and FQGNSA. In DNA, the CDR3 is TGTGCCAGCAGCCGTGGAAACACCATATATTTT. As protein: CASSRGNTIYF.

The chain links TRBV27 to TRBJ1-4, with D uncertain. CDR3 length: 14 residues. Germline V gene data show CDR1 as MNHEY and CDR2 as SMNVEV (reference sequence). Trimming removed 2 bases at V and 7 bases at J, with 11 bases between. CDR3 DNA: TGTGCCAGCAGTTTAGTAGCCCGAGCTGAAAAACTGTTTTTT. Protein sequence: CASSLVARAEKLFF.

V gene TRBV6-1 combines with J gene TRBJ2-7; D possibly corresponds to TRBD2 (5 bases). Germline assignment: CDR1 MNHNS and CDR2 SASEGT. This CDR3 region has 14 residues. V lost 10 bases and J lost 2, with 18 bases in between. The CDR3 DNA reads as TGTGCCATACGAGCGGTTGCACAAACCTACGAGCAGTACTTC. It codes for CAIRAVAQTYEQYF.

The CDR3 DNA reads as TGCGCCAGCAGCCAAACGACTAGCGGAGACTACGAGCAGTACTTC. Its protein is CASSQTTSGDYEQYF. The V gene is TRBV4-1, the J gene TRBJ2-7; 9 nucleotides agree with TRBD2. CDR1 and CDR2 (germline): MGHRA, YSYEKL. J lost 3 bases, V lost 2 bases, and 5 bases had no gene match. The CDR3 extends over 15 amino acids.

This chain uses TRBV10-3 with TRBJ1-5, with a weak D call TRBD1 (5 bases). CDR3 length: 15 residues. Germline-derived CDR1 and CDR2 are ENHRY and SYGVKD. The germline V and J ends were trimmed by 4 bases and 0 bases, with 10 bases remaining between them. The CDR3 region is CAISVGTASNQPQHF. The CDR3 DNA follows: TGTGCCATCAGTGTGGGGACTGCTAGCAATCAGCCCCAGCATTTT.

The V gene is TRBV7-9, the J gene TRBJ2-5, with D possibly being TRBD1 (5 bases). The germline V gene encodes CDR1 SEHNR and CDR2 FQNEAQ (reference sequence). V lost 5 bases, J lost 2 bases, and 15 bases lay in between. CDR3 length: 15 residues. The CDR3 region is CASSPAAAGQETQYF. CDR3 bases: TGTGCCAGCAGCCCAGCCGCGGCAGGGCAAGAGACCCAGTACTTC. The complete variable domain, with remaining parts taken from reference TRBV7-9 and TRBJ2-5, reads DTGVSQNPRHKITKRGQNVTFRCDPISEHNRLYWYRQTLGQGPEFLTYFQNEAQLEKSRLLSDRFSAERPKGSFSTLEIQRTEQGDSAMYLCASSPAAAGQETQYFGPGTRLLVL.

CDR3 coding DNA: TGTGCCAGCAGTTACGAGGGACTAGCGGAGATCCACGAGCAGTACTTC. Protein sequence: CASSYEGLAEIHEQYF. V usage is TRBV6-6 and J usage is TRBJ2-7; TRBD2 matches at 11 bases. The CDR3 is 16 amino acids. J lost 5 bases, V lost 2 bases, and 8 bases had no gene match. Germline lookup yields CDR1 MNHNY and CDR2 SVGAGI (reference sequence).

This chain uses TRBV27 with TRBJ1-1; tentatively, D is TRBD1 (5 bases). This CDR3 contains 15 residues. Germline CDR1 is MNHEY and CDR2 is SMNVEV (reference sequence). The ends were cut back, 6 bases at V and 4 bases at J, with 18 bases in the middle. CDR3 coding DNA: TGTGCCAGCAGGGCGCGAGGGGCCGGGGGCACTGAAGCTTTCTTT. This encodes CASRARGAGGTEAFF.

This chain connects TRBV6-5 to TRBJ2-5; D not certain. CDR3 length: 13 amino acids. CDR1 is MNHEY and CDR2 is SVGAGI in the germline V gene. V was cut by 2 bases and J by 7 bases, with 11 bases left in between. The CDR3 DNA reads TGTGCCAGCAGTTACGCTAGAATGGGGACCCAGTACTTC. Its protein product is CASSYARMGTQYF.

The chain is built from TRBV29-1 and TRBJ2-1, with 8 bases matching TRBD2. Germline lookup yields CDR1 SQVTM and CDR2 ANQGSEA. V was pared by 7 bases and J by 9 bases, with 11 bases of the junction left unmatched. The CDR3 runs 13 residues. The CDR3 nucleotides read TGCAGCGCCCCCGGGACTAGTTGGGGTGAGCAGTTCTTC. Its protein is CSAPGTSWGEQFF.

This clone was counted a few times. The chain uses TRBV4-2 and TRBJ2-7; the D is unclear. V was trimmed by 1 base and J by 6 bases, leaving 13 bases between them. The CDR3 length is 14 residues. Germline V gene lookup returns CDR1 LGHNA and CDR2 YNFKEQ. The chain's CDR3 is CASSQVSPSGEQYF. As DNA, the CDR3 is TGTGCCAGCAGCCAAGTGAGCCCATCAGGCGAGCAGTACTTC.

On this clone itself: This same CDR3 is encoded by further DNA sequences in the sample. The chain recombines TRBV19 with TRBJ2-7; TRBD1 agrees at 10 bases. From germline, CDR1 is LNHDA and CDR2 SQIVND (reference sequence). The V gene end was trimmed by 1 base and the J gene end by 4 bases; junction bases not matched to a gene: 1. The CDR3 contains 14 residues. The CDR3 nucleotides read TGTGCCAGTAGTATAGGACAGGGGGCTTACGAGCAGTACTTC. It is translated as CASSIGQGAYEQYF. Using reference TRBV19 and TRBJ2-7 for the parts outside the CDR3, the full variable domain is DGGITQSPKYLFRKEGQNVTLSCEQNLNHDAMYWYRQDPGQGLRLIYYSQIVNDFQKGDIAEGYSVSREKKESFPLTVTSAQKNPTAFYLCASSIGQGAYEQYFGPGTRLTVT.